The 32 T cell receptor beta chains given below trace back to one sample, sequenced in a study of neurological immune-mediated disorders. From the 5' RACE reads, TCRdb called clonotypes with MiXCR, one entry per CDR3 protein. The sample holds 50,000 to 60,000 distinct CDR3 sequences, 2% to 2.5% seen once. Specimen: PBMCs. The receptors stem from a man aged 45-65 years with multiple sclerosis.

This clonotype has at least ten counts. This rearrangement joins TRBV3-1 to TRBJ2-1, with 8 positions matching TRBD2. The CDR3 has 18 amino acids. The germline gives CDR1 LGHDT, CDR2 YNNKEL (reference sequence). The trim removed 1 base at V and 6 bases at J, leaving 14 bases unmatched. The CDR3 DNA reads as TGTGCCAGCAGCCAAGTAGATACGGGACTAGGAAGCTCCAATGAGCAGTTCTTC. Encoded protein: CASSQVDTGLGSSNEQFF.

This clonotype was counted many times. The chain recombines TRBV5-1 with TRBJ2-3; D may be TRBD2 (5 bases). This CDR3 has 13 residues. Per germline, CDR1 SGHRS and CDR2 YFSETQ. V was shortened by 0 bases and J by 12 bases, with 14 bases between the two germline ends. Written as DNA, the CDR3 is TGCGCCAGCAGCTTGGCCGGGATCTCGGCACAGTATTTT. The encoded protein is CASSLAGISAQYF. Full variable domain (missing parts from reference TRBV5-1 and TRBJ2-3): KAGVTQTPRYLIKTRGQQVTLSCSPISGHRSVSWYQQTPGQGLQFLFEYFSETQRNKGNFPGRFSGRQFSNSRSEMNVSTLELGDSALYLCASSLAGISAQYFGPGTRLTVL.

This clonotype has a count of ten or more. V gene TRBV5-1 combines with J gene TRBJ2-7, with 10 positions matching TRBD1. The CDR3 has 16 amino acids. The V gene's germline CDR1 is SGHRS and CDR2 YFSETQ. The V and J ends lost 4 bases and 1 base, in that order; junction bases with no gene match: 8. The CDR3 DNA sequence: TGCGCCAGCAGCCGAAGTCGACAGGGGGCTTCCTACGAGCAGTACTTC. It encodes CASSRSRQGASYEQYF. Variable domain in full (rest from reference TRBV5-1 and TRBJ2-7): KAGVTQTPRYLIKTRGQQVTLSCSPISGHRSVSWYQQTPGQGLQFLFEYFSETQRNKGNFPGRFSGRQFSNSRSEMNVSTLELGDSALYLCASSRSRQGASYEQYFGPGTRLTVT.

This clonotype was found many times. The rearrangement joins TRBV9 to TRBJ1-6; perhaps TRBD1 as D (5 bases). V lost 2 bases, J lost 9 bases, and 15 bases lay in between. CDR1 is SGDLS, CDR2 YYNGEE, per germline. The CDR3 length is 15 residues. CDR3 in DNA: TGTGCCAGCAGCGTCGGGGCTCTCGGTGGTTCACCCCTCCACTTT. The encoded protein is CASSVGALGGSPLHF.

This clonotype was counted ten times or more. V usage is TRBV9 and J usage is TRBJ2-3; a weak D match, TRBD1 (6 bases). CDR1 is SGDLS, CDR2 YYNGEE, per germline. Between the trimmed V and J ends, which lost 4 bases and 3 bases, there was a span of 15 bases. The CDR3 contains 15 residues. CDR3 DNA sequence: TGTGCCAGCAGCTTACTACAGGGAAATACAGATACGCAGTATTTT. It is translated as CASSLLQGNTDTQYF.

This clonotype came up many times. The chain uses TRBV20-1 and TRBJ1-4; 8 bases match TRBD1. There are 12 residues in the CDR3. The germline CDR1 and CDR2 sequences are DFQATT and SNEGSKA (reference sequence). The junction had 2 bases not matched to a gene; V was cut back by 5 bases and J by 6 bases. CDR3 amino acids: CSAEDRDEKLFF. In nucleotides, the CDR3 is TGCAGTGCTGAGGACAGGGATGAAAAACTGTTTTTT.

This clonotype occurred a few times. The V and J genes are TRBV5-5 and TRBJ1-1, with no clear D. The CDR3 spans 15 residues. Germline values: CDR1 SGHKS, CDR2 YYEKEE (reference sequence). Trimming took off 1 base at V and 4 bases at J, with 14 bases between the two ends. Written as DNA, the CDR3 is TGTGCCAGCAGCTTGACGACGGGGAGGTCCACTGAAGCTTTCTTT. It is translated as CASSLTTGRSTEAFF.

At least ten counts were recorded for this clonotype. The chain combines TRBV7-6 with TRBJ2-3; D is possibly TRBD2 (7 bases). Germline assignment: CDR1 SGHVS and CDR2 FNYEAQ. Trimming left V 5 bases short and J 0 bases short, with 21 bases between. The CDR3 spans 18 residues. The CDR3 is CASSPLLGGGSSTDTQYF. CDR3 nucleotide sequence: TGTGCCAGCAGCCCCCTCCTAGGGGGGGGCTCTAGCACAGATACGCAGTATTTT. Supplemented by reference TRBV7-6 and TRBJ2-3, the full variable domain reads GAGVSQSPRYKVTKRGQDVALRCDPISGHVSLYWYRQALGQGPEFLTYFNYEAQQDKSGLPNDRFSAERPEGSISTLTIQRTEQRDSAMYRCASSPLLGGGSSTDTQYFGPGTRLTVL.

This clonotype was seen repeatedly, ten times or more. The chain couples TRBV20-1 to TRBJ2-5; tentative D call: TRBD2 (7 bases). This CDR3 contains 12 residues. The germline gives CDR1 DFQATT, CDR2 SNEGSKA (reference sequence). Trimming shortened V by 7 bases and J by 1 base, and 10 bases separated the two germline ends. The DNA for the CDR3 is TGCAGTGGCCGGGGGGCCCAAGAGACCCAGTACTTC. This gives the protein CSGRGAQETQYF.

This clonotype was seen many times. The chain has TRBV18 and TRBJ1-3; no definite D call. The germline V gene encodes CDR1 KGHSH and CDR2 LQKENI. V shed 0 bases and J shed 0 bases, with 9 bases lying between them. This CDR3 spans 16 amino acids. The CDR3 sequence is CASSPPGGNSGNTIYF. The DNA for the CDR3 is TGTGCCAGCTCACCACCGGGAGGGAACTCTGGAAACACCATATATTTT.

This clonotype was counted many times. The chain combines TRBV12-3 or TRBV12-4 with TRBJ2-3; no reliable D call. With 7 bases removed from V and 5 bases from J, the gap between germline ends came to 16 bases. The CDR3 totals 14 residues. The CDR3 bases are TGTGCCAGCACCCAGAGACCCGGTAGAGATACGCAGTATTTT. Residues: CASTQRPGRDTQYF.

This clonotype occurred many times. V and J are TRBV10-3 and TRBJ2-7; D not resolved. V was clipped by 4 bases and J by 0 bases, with 7 bases between them. The CDR3 covers 13 residues. The V gene's germline CDR1 is ENHRY and CDR2 SYGVKD. CDR3 coding DNA: TGTGCCATCAGTGTTGAGCTCTCCTACGAGCAGTACTTC. Translation: CAISVELSYEQYF.

This clonotype was recorded at least ten times. J is TRBJ2-1 and V is TRBV12-3 or TRBV12-4; TRBD1 aligns across 12 bases. V shed 5 bases, J shed 9 bases, and the junction held 8 bases outside the gene matches. CDR3 length: 15 residues. The CDR3 DNA reads TGTGCCAGCAGTGTCCGGGACAGGGGGCTAGGTGAGCAGTTCTTC. This gives the protein CASSVRDRGLGEQFF.

In this sample, this clonotype turned up many times. The chain carries TRBV6-2 or TRBV6-3 and TRBJ2-6, with D hard to call. CDR1 is MNHEY, CDR2 SVGEGT, per germline. The CDR3 is made up of 15 amino acids. Trimming stripped 2 bases from V and 1 base from J, with 6 bases between. This chain's CDR3 is CASSYDGSGANVLTF. CDR3 sequence (DNA): TGTGCCAGCAGTTACGATGGTTCTGGGGCCAACGTCCTGACTTTC.

This clonotype was picked up many times. The chain links TRBV5-1 to TRBJ1-3, with no clear D. Germline-derived CDR1 and CDR2 are SGHRS and YFSETQ. The V and J ends lost 0 bases and 1 base respectively, with 8 bases between them. The CDR3 loop spans 15 amino acids. The CDR3 DNA is TGCGCCAGCAGCTTGGGGCTGAAATCTGGAAACACCATATATTTT. It encodes CASSLGLKSGNTIYF.

This clonotype was recorded many times. The chain uses TRBV7-2 and TRBJ2-2; D is undetermined. The CDR3 sequence is 14 residues long. CDR1 SGHTA and CDR2 FQGNSA come from the germline V gene. Trimming removed 5 bases at V and 0 bases at J, with 7 bases between. The CDR3 here is CASSLVANTGELFF. CDR3 coding DNA: TGTGCCAGCAGCCTTGTTGCGAACACCGGGGAGCTGTTTTTT.

The chain carries TRBV10-2 and TRBJ1-5; D remains unclear. This CDR3 comprises 13 residues. Germline CDR1 WSHSY, CDR2 SAAADI. Deletions cut 4 bases from V and 5 bases from J, with 9 bases between. In DNA, the CDR3 is TGCGCCAGCAGTGGGGCGCCCCATCAGCCCCAGCATTTT. The encoded protein is CASSGAPHQPQHF.

The sample holds many counts of this clonotype. The chain employs TRBV5-1 and TRBJ2-7, with 7 bases identical to TRBD1. V dropped 0 bases and J dropped 0; count of bases not matched to a gene: 0. The CDR3 loop spans 14 amino acids. The germline V gene encodes CDR1 SGHRS and CDR2 YFSETQ. CDR3 residues: CASSLEGASYEQYF. The CDR3 DNA reads as TGCGCCAGCAGCTTGGAGGGGGCCTCCTACGAGCAGTACTTC.

This clonotype was observed many times. The chain has TRBV14 and TRBJ1-6; D gene ambiguous. Per germline, CDR1 SGHDN and CDR2 FVKESK. This CDR3 has 13 residues. Between the trimmed V and J ends, which lost 4 bases and 6 bases, there was a span of 7 bases. CDR3 residues: CASSPSLNSPLHF. Written as DNA, the CDR3 is TGTGCCAGCAGCCCGAGCCTTAATTCACCCCTCCACTTT. The complete variable domain, with remaining parts taken from reference TRBV14 and TRBJ1-6, reads EAGVTQFPSHSVIEKGQTVTLRCDPISGHDNLYWYRRVMGKEIKFLLHFVKESKQDESGMPNNRFLAERTGGTYSTLKVQPAELEDSGVYFCASSPSLNSPLHFGNGTRLTVT.

In this sample, this clonotype is medium-sized. The V call is TRBV5-1, the J call TRBJ1-4, with no clear D. V dropped 2 bases and J dropped 0 bases, with 5 bases sitting between them. Germline V gives CDR1 SGHRS, CDR2 YFSETQ. This CDR3 region has 14 residues. In nucleotides, the CDR3 is TGCGCCAGCAGCTTCGGATCAACTAATGAAAAACTGTTTTTT. Residues: CASSFGSTNEKLFF.

This clonotype was recorded at least ten times. CDR3 nucleotide sequence: TGTGCCAGTAGTATAGGGGGCAATGAGCAGTTCTTC. Amino acid sequence: CASSIGGNEQFF. The genes are TRBV19 and TRBJ2-1; no clear D. V was cut by 1 base and J by 6 bases, with 4 bases left in between. CDR1 is LNHDA, CDR2 SQIVND, per germline (reference sequence). The CDR3 has 12 amino acids.

In this sample, this clonotype turned up many times. The chain recombines TRBV5-1 with TRBJ2-1; no clear D. Per germline, CDR1 SGHRS and CDR2 YFSETQ. The CDR3 runs 17 residues. The V end lost 4 bases, the J end lost 2 bases, and 19 bases lay between the germline ends. The CDR3 reads CASSQNSWTPTYNEQFF. The CDR3 DNA reads TGCGCCAGCAGCCAGAATTCATGGACGCCAACCTACAATGAGCAGTTCTTC.

This clonotype was counted ten times or more. The chain employs TRBV5-6 and TRBJ2-1; 9 bases line up with TRBD1. The V segment lost 1 base and the J segment 6 bases; nucleotides outside the gene matches: 8. Germline CDR1 reads SGHDT; CDR2 reads YYEEEE. CDR3 length: 16 amino acids. CDR3 amino acids: CASSLNRGRWFNEQFF. CDR3 sequence (DNA): TGTGCCAGCAGCTTGAACAGGGGGCGTTGGTTCAATGAGCAGTTCTTC.

Many counts were recorded for this clonotype. The chain uses TRBV6-5 and TRBJ2-1; 10 nucleotides agree with TRBD1. Germline loops: CDR1 MNHEY, CDR2 SVGAGI. The CDR3 sequence is 16 residues long. V was pared by 4 bases and J by 2 bases, with 5 bases of the junction left unmatched. The CDR3 DNA follows: TGTGCCAGCAGTTGGACAGGGGGAAGAACCTACAATGAGCAGTTCTTC. This sequence encodes CASSWTGGRTYNEQFF.

This clonotype was seen ten or more times. V gene TRBV5-1 combines with J gene TRBJ1-6; perhaps TRBD1 as D (5 bases). Germline CDR1 reads SGHRS; CDR2 reads YFSETQ. Trimming cost V 0 bases and J 9 bases, with 10 bases left between them. The CDR3 has 14 residues. The CDR3 region is CASSLGGRGSPLHF. Written as DNA, the CDR3 is TGCGCCAGCAGCTTGGGGGGCCGCGGTTCACCCCTCCACTTT.

There are many counts of this clonotype. The J gene is TRBJ1-5, the V gene TRBV6-5, with TRBD1 as a possible D gene (5 bases). This CDR3 comprises 13 residues. Germline CDR1 reads MNHEY; CDR2 reads SVGAGI. V was cut by 0 bases and J by 6 bases, with 6 bases left in between. CDR3 amino acids: CASSYSGTQPQHF. CDR3 sequence (DNA): TGTGCCAGCAGTTACTCAGGGACTCAGCCCCAGCATTTT.

The chain combines TRBV18 with TRBJ1-3, with D uncertain. This CDR3 comprises 13 residues. Trimming removed 3 bases from V and 2 bases from J, with 5 bases in between. Germline V gene sequence: CDR1 KGHSH, CDR2 LQKENI. As DNA, the CDR3 is TGTGCCAGCTCACCCGGGGCTGGAAACACCATATATTTT. Amino acids: CASSPGAGNTIYF. The whole variable domain, remainder taken from reference TRBV18 and TRBJ1-3, is NAGVMQNPRHLVRRRGQEARLRCSPMKGHSHVYWYRQLPEEGLKFMVYLQKENIIDESGMPKERFSAEFPKEGPSILRIQQVVRGDSAAYFCASSPGAGNTIYFGEGSWLTVV.

This clonotype was found a few times. This sequence joins TRBV6-1 and TRBJ2-2, with a tentative D call TRBD1 (6 bases). Trimming stripped 8 bases from V and 1 base from J, with 14 bases between. There are 15 residues in the CDR3. Germline V gene lookup returns CDR1 MNHNS and CDR2 SASEGT. The CDR3 DNA sequence: TGTGCCAGCTTCCTTGACAGGATGAACACCGGGGAGCTGTTTTTT. Its translation: CASFLDRMNTGELFF.

This clonotype was seen ten or more times. This sequence joins TRBV7-9 and TRBJ1-6, with a weak D call TRBD1 (6 bases). CDR1 SEHNR and CDR2 FQNEAQ come from the germline V gene (reference sequence). With 4 bases removed from V and 9 bases from J, the gap between germline ends came to 10 bases. The CDR3 has 13 amino acids. The CDR3 bases are TGTGCCAGCAGCTGGCAGGGGAGTTCACCCCTCCACTTT. The encoded protein is CASSWQGSSPLHF.

In its sample, this clonotype was seen many times. The V gene is TRBV7-6, the J gene TRBJ2-1; the D gene is possibly TRBD1 (6 bases). Trimming removed 1 base at V and 7 bases at J, with 14 bases between. From germline, CDR1 is SGHVS and CDR2 FNYEAQ. CDR3 size: 15 residues. CDR3 DNA: TGTGCCAGCAGCTTAGAGGGCCGACAGGCGAATGAGCAGTTCTTC. Its translation: CASSLEGRQANEQFF.

This clonotype was found many times. The chain has TRBV9 and TRBJ2-1; 8 nucleotides agree with TRBD1. The CDR3 spans 16 residues. The germline gives CDR1 SGDLS, CDR2 YYNGEE. Losses at the gene ends were 4 bases for V and 3 bases for J; bases not matched to a gene: 9. CDR3 bases: TGTGCCAGCAGCCTTATGGGGACAGGAGTCTACAATGAGCAGTTCTTC. It codes for CASSLMGTGVYNEQFF.

This clonotype was counted many times. This chain connects TRBV5-1 to TRBJ1-3; D is unresolved. The germline V gene encodes CDR1 SGHRS and CDR2 YFSETQ. The V gene lost 1 base and the J gene lost 4 bases, with 9 bases spanning the gap. The CDR3 loop spans 14 amino acids. CDR3 in DNA: TGCGCCAGCAGCTTGTTGCCCTACGGAAACACCATATATTTT. Translated, it gives CASSLLPYGNTIYF.